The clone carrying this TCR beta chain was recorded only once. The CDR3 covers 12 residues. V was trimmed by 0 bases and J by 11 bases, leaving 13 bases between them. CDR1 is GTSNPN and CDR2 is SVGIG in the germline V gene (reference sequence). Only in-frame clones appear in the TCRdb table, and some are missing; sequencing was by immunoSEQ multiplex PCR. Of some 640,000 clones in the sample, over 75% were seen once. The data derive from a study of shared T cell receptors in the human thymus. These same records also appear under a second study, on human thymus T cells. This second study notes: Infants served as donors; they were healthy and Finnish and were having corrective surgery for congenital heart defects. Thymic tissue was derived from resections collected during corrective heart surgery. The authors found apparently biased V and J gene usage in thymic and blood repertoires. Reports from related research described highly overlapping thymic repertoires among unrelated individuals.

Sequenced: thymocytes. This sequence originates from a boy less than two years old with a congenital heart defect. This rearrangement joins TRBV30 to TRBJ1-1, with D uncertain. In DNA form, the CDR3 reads TGTGCCTGGAGTGTACGACATTTTGTTGCTTTCTTT. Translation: CAWSVRHFVAFF.